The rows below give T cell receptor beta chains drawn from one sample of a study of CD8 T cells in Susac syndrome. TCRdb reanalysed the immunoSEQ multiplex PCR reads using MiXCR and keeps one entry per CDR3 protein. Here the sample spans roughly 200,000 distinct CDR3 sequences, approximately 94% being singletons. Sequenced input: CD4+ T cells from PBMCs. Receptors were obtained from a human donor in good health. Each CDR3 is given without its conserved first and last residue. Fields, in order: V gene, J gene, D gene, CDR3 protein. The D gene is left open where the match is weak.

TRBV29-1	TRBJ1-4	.	SVGGVSRSEKLF
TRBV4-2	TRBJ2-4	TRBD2	ASSLDSGRGRAIQY
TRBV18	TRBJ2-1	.	ASSPQSQNEQF
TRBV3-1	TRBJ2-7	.	ASSPARSYEQY
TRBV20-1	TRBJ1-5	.	SLGWDQGQPQH
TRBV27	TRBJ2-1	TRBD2	ASSSGTSGRYEQF
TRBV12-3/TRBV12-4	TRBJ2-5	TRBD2	ASGGAGEETQY
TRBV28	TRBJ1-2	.	ASNERGIYYT
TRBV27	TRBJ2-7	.	ASSFQGSYEQY
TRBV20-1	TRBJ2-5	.	SALRTAFQETQY
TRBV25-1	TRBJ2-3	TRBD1	ASSEWRTGSTDTQY
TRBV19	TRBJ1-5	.	ASSPQRTPQH
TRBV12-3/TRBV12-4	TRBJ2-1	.	ASSFTDLEAREQF
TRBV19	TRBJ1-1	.	ASSRTVAAF
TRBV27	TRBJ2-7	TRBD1	ASSRYRDRALEQY
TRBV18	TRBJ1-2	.	ASSPPGSPNYGYT
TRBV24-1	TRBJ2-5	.	ATSDLFGETQY
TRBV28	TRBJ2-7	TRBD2	ASSQLAGDLFEQY
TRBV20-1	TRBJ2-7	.	SSQSRSYEQY
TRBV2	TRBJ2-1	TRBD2	ASSYWTSGPNEQF
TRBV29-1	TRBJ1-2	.	SVATLVYGYT
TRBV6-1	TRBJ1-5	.	ASSQDSAYQPQH
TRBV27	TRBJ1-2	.	ASPRGLSYGYT
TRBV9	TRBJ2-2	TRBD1	ASSVAGQGTGELF
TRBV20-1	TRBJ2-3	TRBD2	SATSGMNPTDTQY
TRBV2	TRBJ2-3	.	ASSGNRNTQY
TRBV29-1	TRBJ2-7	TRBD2	SASTSGLPQGEQY
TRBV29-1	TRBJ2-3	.	SVAGRSTDTQY
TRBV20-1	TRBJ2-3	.	SARGTDTQY
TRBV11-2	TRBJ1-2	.	ASSLVGMGLDGYT
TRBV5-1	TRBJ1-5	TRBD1	ASSFQGGNQPQH
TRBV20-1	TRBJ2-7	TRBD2	SVGTSGREQY
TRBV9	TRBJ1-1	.	ASSVGRNTEAF
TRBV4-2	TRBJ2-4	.	ASSQGAGLAKNIQY
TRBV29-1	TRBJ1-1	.	SVVYVRTNTEAF
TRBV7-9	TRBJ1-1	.	ASSFSGTVLTEAF
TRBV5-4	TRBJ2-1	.	ASSLAAGREQF
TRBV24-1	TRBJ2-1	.	ATTAESYNEQF
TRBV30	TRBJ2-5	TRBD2	AWSARGGYQETQY
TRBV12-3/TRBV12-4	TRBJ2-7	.	ASSIKTHEQY
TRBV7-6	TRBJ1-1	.	ASSPRGVGTEAF
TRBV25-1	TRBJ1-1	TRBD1	ASGDRGRNTEAF
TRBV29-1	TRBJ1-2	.	SVDTQGRGYT
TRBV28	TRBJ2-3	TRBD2	ASSLRPGLAGYTDTQY
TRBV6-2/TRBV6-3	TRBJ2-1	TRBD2	ASSKTSGTYNEQF
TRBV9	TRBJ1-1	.	ASSLSGVTEAF
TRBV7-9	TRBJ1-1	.	ASSLGWNTEAF
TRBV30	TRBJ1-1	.	AWSDPRRRPTEAF
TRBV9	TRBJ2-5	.	ASSAQETQY
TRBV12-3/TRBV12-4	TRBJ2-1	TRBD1	ASSTGGYEQF